The rows below give T cell receptor beta chains drawn from one sample of a study of blood T cell repertoires in COVID-19. The repertoire was sequenced with immunoSEQ multiplex PCR; TCRdb's copy has only in-frame clones and lacks some. The sample lists 100,000 to 150,000 clones, 85% to 90% seen once, with around 4.5% in the top ten. What was sequenced was peripheral blood. These receptors were obtained from a man aged 55 to 70 with COVID-19, enrolled during active disease. CDR3s include the opening cysteine and the closing phenylalanine or tryptophan. D genes are given only for firm matches. Size values are once, few and many counts, or a class for expanded clones, and some rows have none.

clone_size j_call d_call v_call cdr3_nt cdr3_aa
- TRBJ2-5 - TRBV11-3 TGTGCCAGCAGCTTAGTGGTCGGGGAGACCCAGTACTTC CASSLVVGETQYF
- TRBJ1-1 TRBD1 TRBV9 TGTGCCAGCAGCCAAGGGACAGGAACGAACACTGAAGCTTTCTTT CASSQGTGTNTEAFF
once TRBJ2-2 TRBD1 TRBV7-8 TGTGCCAGCAGCTATACCACAGGGGCGGTTGAGCTGTTTTTT CASSYTTGAVELFF
- TRBJ1-1 - TRBV4-3 TGCGCCAGCAGCCAAGACAGGGAAGCTTTCTTT CASSQDREAFF
- TRBJ2-5 - TRBV3-1/TRBV3-2 TGTGCCAGCAGCCAAGATGTACTAGCCGGAGAGACCCAGTACTTC CASSQDVLAGETQYF
- TRBJ1-2 TRBD1 TRBV2 TGTGCCAGCAGGGGGGGGACAGGGGATGATGGCTACACCTTC CASRGGTGDDGYTF
- TRBJ1-2 - TRBV5-1 TGCGCCAGCAGCACCGGGACACCAACCTTCTATGGCTACACCTTC CASSTGTPTFYGYTF
- TRBJ1-4 - TRBV14 TGTGCCAGCAGCCAGACTCTCGGTAATGAAAAACTGTTTTTT CASSQTLGNEKLFF
- TRBJ2-5 - TRBV7-8 TGTGCCAGCAGCTTAGTTCGGTCCCAAGAGACCCAGTACTTC CASSLVRSQETQYF
- TRBJ2-3 TRBD1 TRBV24-1 TGTGCCACCAGTGATCCCGGGACAGGGCTTGGGACAGATACGCAGTATTTT CATSDPGTGLGTDTQYF
- TRBJ1-2 TRBD1 TRBV5-4 TGTGCCAGCAGCTTGGACAGGGGGTTTGGCTATGGCTACACCTTC CASSLDRGFGYGYTF
- TRBJ1-2 - TRBV5-3 TGTGCCAGAAGCGAGGGGGTAGTTGGCGGCTACACCTTC CARSEGVVGGYTF
few TRBJ1-1 TRBD1 TRBV20-1 TGCAGTGCCTCCACGACAGGGGGCTTT CSASTTGGF
- TRBJ1-1 TRBD1 TRBV11-3 TGTGCCAGCAGCAAACAGGGGGAGTTAACTGAAGCTTTCTTT CASSKQGELTEAFF
- TRBJ2-1 - TRBV3-1/TRBV3-2 TGTGCCAGCAGCCAAGATGTGGTAGGGGACTCCTACAATGAGCAGTTCTTC CASSQDVVGDSYNEQFF
- TRBJ1-3 TRBD1 TRBV18 TGTGCCAGCTCACCAACGGGACAGGGTTGGTCTGGAAACACCATATATTTT CASSPTGQGWSGNTIYF
- TRBJ2-7 TRBD1 TRBV6-5 TGTGCCACCTTACTCGGGACAGGGGTATACGAGCAGTACTTC CATLLGTGVYEQYF
- TRBJ1-1 - TRBV19 TGTGCCAGTAGTATTTGGGGGCTCGACACTGAAGCTTTCTTT CASSIWGLDTEAFF
few TRBJ1-2 TRBD1 TRBV7-3 TGTGCCAGCAGCCCCAGCGGACAGGTTGGCTACACCTTC CASSPSGQVGYTF
- TRBJ2-1 - TRBV4-3 TGCGCCAGCAGCCAAGAAGGGAGCTCCTACAATGAGCAGTTCTTC CASSQEGSSYNEQFF
- TRBJ2-3 TRBD2 TRBV7-9 TGTGCCAGCAGCGCTAGCGGGGGGCTCGCCACAGATACGCAGTATTTT CASSASGGLATDTQYF
- TRBJ1-5 - TRBV6-2/TRBV6-3 TGTGCCAGCAGTTACTCGGAGGCCCATACAGTCTACAATCAGCCCCAGCATTTT CASSYSEAHTVYNQPQHF
- TRBJ2-1 - TRBV19 TGTGCCAGTAGAGAAGGGGGGGATGAGCAGTTCTTC CASREGGDEQFF
- TRBJ2-7 TRBD1 TRBV5-8 TGTGCCAGCACCCAACCAGGGACAGCTTCCTACGAGCAGTACTTC CASTQPGTASYEQYF
- TRBJ2-7 TRBD2 TRBV11-2 TGTGCCAGCAGCCCAAGACCCCGTCAACTAGCGGGGGGATCCTACGAGCAGTACTTC CASSPRPRQLAGGSYEQYF
- TRBJ1-3 - TRBV11-3 TGTGCCAGCAGCTTAGCTAACAGGGATCTTGGAAACACCATATATTTT CASSLANRDLGNTIYF
- TRBJ2-5 TRBD2 TRBV7-3 TGTGCCAGCAGCTTTGGTACTAGCGATACAGAGACCCAGTACTTC CASSFGTSDTETQYF
- TRBJ1-1 - TRBV6-1 TGTGCCAGCAGTGAAACAGTGAACACTGAAGCTTTCTTT CASSETVNTEAFF
- TRBJ2-3 TRBD1 TRBV19 TGTGCCAGTGGGACAGGGTGGACAGATACGCAGTATTTT CASGTGWTDTQYF
- TRBJ1-5 - TRBV3-1/TRBV3-2 TGTGCCAGCAGCTCACACAGGGTGGGGAATCAGCCCCAGCATTTT CASSSHRVGNQPQHF
- TRBJ1-6 - TRBV4-2 TGTGCCAGCAGCCAGGACAGACTCCAAACTAATTCACCCCTCCACTTT CASSQDRLQTNSPLHF
- TRBJ2-5 - TRBV7-9 TGTGCCAGCAGACTAGACACCAGGAGAGAGACCCAGTACTTC CASRLDTRRETQYF
- TRBJ2-7 TRBD1 TRBV10-2 TGCGCCAGTCAGGACAGGAGCTCCTACGAGCAGTACTTC CASQDRSSYEQYF
- TRBJ1-6 - TRBV6-4 TGTGCCAGCAGCGAGGAAGGCAGGGGAGGGTCACCCCTCCACTTT CASSEEGRGGSPLHF
once TRBJ2-3 TRBD2 TRBV24-1 TGTGCCACCAGTGGTGGAGAGGCGGGGGGCACAGATACGCAGTATTTT CATSGGEAGGTDTQYF
- TRBJ1-3 - TRBV5-1 TGCGCCAGCAGCTTGAGTCTCGGGGAAGGAAACACCATATATTTT CASSLSLGEGNTIYF
few TRBJ1-1 - TRBV12-3/TRBV12-4 TGTGCCAGCAGCCTGGACAGACCGAATGAAGCTTTCTTT CASSLDRPNEAFF
- TRBJ2-7 TRBD1 TRBV19 TGTGCCAGTAGTCCAACAGACAGGGCCTACGAGCAGTACTTC CASSPTDRAYEQYF
- TRBJ2-5 - TRBV6-6 TGTGCCAGCAGTTACTCGGCTGCCCAGTACTTC CASSYSAAQYF
- TRBJ1-4 TRBD1 TRBV6-2/TRBV6-3 TGTGCCAGCAGTTACTCATTCCGGGACAGGGGCGTTCGGGGTGAAAAACTGTTTTTT CASSYSFRDRGVRGEKLFF